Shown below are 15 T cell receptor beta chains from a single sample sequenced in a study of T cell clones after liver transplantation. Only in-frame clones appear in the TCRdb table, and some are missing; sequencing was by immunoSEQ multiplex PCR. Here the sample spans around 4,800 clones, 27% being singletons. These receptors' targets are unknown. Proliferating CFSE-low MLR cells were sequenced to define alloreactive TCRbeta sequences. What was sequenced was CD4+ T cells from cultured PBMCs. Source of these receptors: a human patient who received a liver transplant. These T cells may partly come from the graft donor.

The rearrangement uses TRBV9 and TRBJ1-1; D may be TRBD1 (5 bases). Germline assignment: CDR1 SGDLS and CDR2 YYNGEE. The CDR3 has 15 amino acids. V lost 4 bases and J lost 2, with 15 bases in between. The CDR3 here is CASSRLGQGNTEAFF. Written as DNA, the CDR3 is TGTGCCAGCAGCCGACTAGGGCAGGGAAACACTGAAGCTTTCTTT. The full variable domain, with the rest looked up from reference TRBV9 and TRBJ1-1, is DSGVTQTPKHLITATGQRVTLRCSPRSGDLSVYWYQQSLDQGLQFLIQYYNGEERAKGNILERFSAQQFPDLHSELNLSSLELGDSALYFCASSRLGQGNTEAFFGQGTRLTVV.

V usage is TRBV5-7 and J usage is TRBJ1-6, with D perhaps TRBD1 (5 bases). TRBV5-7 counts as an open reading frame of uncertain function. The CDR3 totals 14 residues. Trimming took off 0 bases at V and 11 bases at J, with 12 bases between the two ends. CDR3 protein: CASSLEARVTPLHF. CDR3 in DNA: TGTGCCAGCAGCTTGGAGGCCAGGGTAACACCCCTCCACTTT.

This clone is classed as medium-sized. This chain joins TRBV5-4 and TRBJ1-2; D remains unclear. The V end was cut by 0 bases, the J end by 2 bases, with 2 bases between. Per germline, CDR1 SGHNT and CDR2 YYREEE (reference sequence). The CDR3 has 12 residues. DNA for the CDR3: TGTGCCAGCAGCTTGGGCAACTATGGCTACACCTTC. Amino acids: CASSLGNYGYTF.

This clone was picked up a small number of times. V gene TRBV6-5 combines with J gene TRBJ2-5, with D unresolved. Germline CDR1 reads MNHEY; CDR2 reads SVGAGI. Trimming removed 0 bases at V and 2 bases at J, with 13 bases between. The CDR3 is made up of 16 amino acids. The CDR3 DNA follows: TGTGCCAGCAGTTACTCTCTCCGGCAGACTCAAGAGACCCAGTACTTC. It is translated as CASSYSLRQTQETQYF.

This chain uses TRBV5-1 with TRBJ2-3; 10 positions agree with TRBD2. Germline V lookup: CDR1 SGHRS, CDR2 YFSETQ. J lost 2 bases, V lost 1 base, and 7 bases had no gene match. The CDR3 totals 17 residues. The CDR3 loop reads CASSLTYSGGVTDTQYF. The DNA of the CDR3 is TGCGCCAGCAGCTTGACCTACAGCGGGGGGGTCACAGATACGCAGTATTTT. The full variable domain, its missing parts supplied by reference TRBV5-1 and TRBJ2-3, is KAGVTQTPRYLIKTRGQQVTLSCSPISGHRSVSWYQQTPGQGLQFLFEYFSETQRNKGNFPGRFSGRQFSNSRSEMNVSTLELGDSALYLCASSLTYSGGVTDTQYFGPGTRLTVL.

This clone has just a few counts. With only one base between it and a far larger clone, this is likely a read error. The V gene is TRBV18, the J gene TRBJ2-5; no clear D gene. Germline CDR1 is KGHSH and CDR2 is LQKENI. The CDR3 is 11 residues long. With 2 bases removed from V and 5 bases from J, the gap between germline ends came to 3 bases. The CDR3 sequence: CASSPCETQYF. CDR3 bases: TGTGCCAGCTCACCATGTGAGACCCAGTACTTC.

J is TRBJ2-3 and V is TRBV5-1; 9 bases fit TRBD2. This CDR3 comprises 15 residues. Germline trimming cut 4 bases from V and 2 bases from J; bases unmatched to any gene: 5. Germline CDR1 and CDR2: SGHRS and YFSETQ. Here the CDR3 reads CASSRRLADTDTQYF. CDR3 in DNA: TGCGCCAGCAGCCGGCGACTAGCGGACACAGATACGCAGTATTTT.

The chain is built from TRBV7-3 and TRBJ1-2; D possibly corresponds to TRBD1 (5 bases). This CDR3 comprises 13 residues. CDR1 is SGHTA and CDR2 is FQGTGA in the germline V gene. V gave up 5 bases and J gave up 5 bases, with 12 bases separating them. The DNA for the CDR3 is TGTGCCAGCAGCACTGGGGACGGTTATGGCTACACCTTC. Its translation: CASSTGDGYGYTF.

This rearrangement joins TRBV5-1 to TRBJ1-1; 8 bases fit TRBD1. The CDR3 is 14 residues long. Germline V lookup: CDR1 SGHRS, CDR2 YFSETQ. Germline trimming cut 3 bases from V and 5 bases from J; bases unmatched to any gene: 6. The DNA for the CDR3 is TGCGCCAGCAGCTCGACAGGGGTGGGGACTGAAGCTTTCTTT. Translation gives CASSSTGVGTEAFF.

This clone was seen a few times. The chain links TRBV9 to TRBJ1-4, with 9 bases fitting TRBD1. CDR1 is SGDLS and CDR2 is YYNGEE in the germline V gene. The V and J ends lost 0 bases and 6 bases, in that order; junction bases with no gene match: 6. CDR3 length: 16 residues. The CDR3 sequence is CASSVDPGTGYEKLFF. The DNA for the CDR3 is TGTGCCAGCAGCGTAGATCCCGGGACAGGGTATGAAAAACTGTTTTTT.

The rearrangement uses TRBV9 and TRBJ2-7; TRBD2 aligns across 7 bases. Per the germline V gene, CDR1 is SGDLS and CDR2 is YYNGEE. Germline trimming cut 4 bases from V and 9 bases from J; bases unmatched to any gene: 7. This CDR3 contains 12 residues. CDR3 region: CASSHGGTGQYF. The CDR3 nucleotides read TGTGCCAGCAGCCACGGGGGGACCGGGCAGTACTTC.

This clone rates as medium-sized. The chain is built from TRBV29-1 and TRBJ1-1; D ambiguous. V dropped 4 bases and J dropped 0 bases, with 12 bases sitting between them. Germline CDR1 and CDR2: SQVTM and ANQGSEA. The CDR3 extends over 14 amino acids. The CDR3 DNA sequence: TGCAGCGTTGCCCTACATGTAATGAACACTGAAGCTTTCTTT. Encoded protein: CSVALHVMNTEAFF. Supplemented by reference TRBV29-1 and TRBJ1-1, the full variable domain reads SAVISQKPSRDICQRGTSLTIQCQVDSQVTMMFWYRQQPGQSLTLIATANQGSEATYESGFVIDKFPISRPNLTFSTLTVSNMSPEDSSIYLCSVALHVMNTEAFFGQGTRLTVV.

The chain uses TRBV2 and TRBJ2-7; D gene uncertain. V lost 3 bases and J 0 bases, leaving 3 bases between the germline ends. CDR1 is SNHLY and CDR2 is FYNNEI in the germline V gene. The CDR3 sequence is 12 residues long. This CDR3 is CASSDGSYEQYF. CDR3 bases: TGTGCCAGCAGTGATGGCTCCTACGAGCAGTACTTC.

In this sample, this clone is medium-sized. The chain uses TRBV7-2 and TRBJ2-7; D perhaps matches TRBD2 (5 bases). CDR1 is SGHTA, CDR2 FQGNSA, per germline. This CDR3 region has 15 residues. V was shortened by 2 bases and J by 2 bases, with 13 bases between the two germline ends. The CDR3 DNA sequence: TGTGCCAGCAGCTTAAACGGCAGACTAACCTACGAGCAGTACTTC. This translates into CASSLNGRLTYEQYF.

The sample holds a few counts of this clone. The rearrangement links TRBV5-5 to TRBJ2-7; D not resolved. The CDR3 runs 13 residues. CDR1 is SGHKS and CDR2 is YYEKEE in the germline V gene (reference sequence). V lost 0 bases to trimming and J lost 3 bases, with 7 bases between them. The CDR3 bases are TGTGCCAGCAGCTTGGTGCTCCTCTACGAGCAGTACTTC. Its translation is CASSLVLLYEQYF.